This passage covers 20 T cell receptor beta chains from one sample sequenced in a study of cytomegalovirus exposure and HLA in healthy donors. PCR used 60 Vbeta primers and 13 Jbeta primers. TCRdb's table, derived via immunoSEQ multiplex PCR, lists solely in-frame clones and lacks some. The table has approximately 130,000 clones, roughly 84% seen once. Sequenced input: PBMCs. The receptors come from a middle-aged man in good health and CMV-seronegative.

The chain combines TRBV7-2 with TRBJ1-4, with D possibly TRBD1 on 5 matching bases. Trimming cost V 5 bases and J 2 bases, with 6 bases left between them. CDR3 size: 13 residues. CDR1 and CDR2 (germline): SGHTA, FQGNSA. The CDR3 loop reads CASSRGTNEKLFF. The DNA of the CDR3 is TGTGCCAGCAGCCGGGGGACTAATGAAAAACTGTTTTTT.

The gene calls are TRBV5-6 and TRBJ1-1; no definite D call. CDR3 length: 14 residues. V lost 4 bases, J lost 0 bases, and 10 bases lay in between. CDR1 and CDR2 (germline): SGHDT, YYEEEE. CDR3 DNA sequence: TGTGCCAGCAGCCCGACATCTCTGAACACTGAAGCTTTCTTT. This encodes CASSPTSLNTEAFF.

The chain joins TRBV4-3 to TRBJ1-2, with D uncertain. Trimming pared 1 base from V and 8 bases from J, leaving 17 bases between. In germline, CDR1 is LGHNA, CDR2 YSLEER. The CDR3 is 15 amino acids. The CDR3 region is CASSQGALPTRGYTF. The DNA for the CDR3 is TGCGCCAGCAGCCAAGGAGCGCTCCCCACGCGGGGCTACACCTTC.

The V call is TRBV7-9, the J call TRBJ2-1; TRBD1 matches at 10 bases. CDR1 is SEHNR, CDR2 FQNEAQ, per germline (reference sequence). Trimming took 4 bases from V and 9 from J; bases not matched to a gene: 9. The CDR3 consists of 15 residues. CDR3 DNA sequence: TGTGCCAGCAGCTCTCAGAGGGGACAGGGGACTGAGCAGTTCTTC. It yields the protein CASSSQRGQGTEQFF.

This chain uses TRBV6-5 with TRBJ2-3; TRBD2 is a possible D gene (6 bases). Germline V lookup: CDR1 MNHEY, CDR2 SVGAGI. The V gene lost 5 bases and the J gene lost 2 bases, with 14 bases spanning the gap. The CDR3 contains 15 residues. The CDR3 reads CASSTKGRTTDTQYF. The CDR3 DNA reads TGTGCCAGCAGTACCAAAGGGAGGACCACAGATACGCAGTATTTT.

A few counts support this clone. This chain's CDR3 is CASSEKGAYEQYF. For the CDR3, the DNA is TGCGCCAGCAGTGAAAAAGGGGCCTACGAGCAGTACTTC. The chain links TRBV10-1 to TRBJ2-7, with D possibly TRBD1 on 5 matching bases. Trimming cost V 3 bases and J 2 bases, with 8 bases left between them. The CDR3 contains 13 residues. Germline V CDR1 and CDR2: WNHNN, SYGVQD (reference sequence).

The rearrangement links TRBV9 to TRBJ1-4; 7 bases map to TRBD1. The CDR3 loop spans 17 amino acids. V was pared by 0 bases and J by 2 bases, with 7 bases of the junction left unmatched. Germline-derived CDR1 and CDR2 are SGDLS and YYNGEE. CDR3 sequence: CASSVAPTGTTNEKLFF. The CDR3 region has the DNA TGTGCCAGCAGCGTAGCACCGACAGGGACCACTAATGAAAAACTGTTTTTT.

V and J are TRBV7-8 and TRBJ1-4, with D maybe TRBD1 (5 bases). Germline V gives CDR1 SGHVS, CDR2 FQNEAQ. This CDR3 spans 15 amino acids. Trimming shortened V by 5 bases and J by 8 bases, and 18 bases separated the two germline ends. The CDR3 spells CASSRGGGSGEKLFF. The CDR3 bases are TGTGCCAGCAGCCGCGGGGGGGGTTCGGGAGAAAAACTGTTTTTT.

The chain is built from TRBV6-4 and TRBJ1-6; no firm D call. CDR1 is MRHNA, CDR2 SNTAGT, per germline. V lost 5 bases and J lost 9, with 14 bases in between. The CDR3 has 14 amino acids. The CDR3 reads CASSTGREGSPLHF. DNA of the CDR3: TGTGCCAGCAGTACGGGAAGGGAGGGTTCACCCCTCCACTTT.

CDR3 sequence: CASRAGTSADTQYF. The DNA for the CDR3 is TGCGCCAGCAGGGCCGGGACTAGCGCAGATACGCAGTATTTT. The J gene is TRBJ2-3, the V gene TRBV5-1; 10 bases align to TRBD2. The CDR3 has 14 amino acids. The V gene end was trimmed by 5 bases and the J gene end by 4 bases; junction bases not matched to a gene: 4. Germline loops: CDR1 SGHRS, CDR2 YFSETQ. The full variable domain, rest sourced from reference TRBV5-1 and TRBJ2-3, is KAGVTQTPRYLIKTRGQQVTLSCSPISGHRSVSWYQQTPGQGLQFLFEYFSETQRNKGNFPGRFSGRQFSNSRSEMNVSTLELGDSALYLCASRAGTSADTQYFGPGTRLTVL.

This clone occurred once. CDR3 nucleotides: TGTGCCAGCAGCGAGGGGAACGGCGGGACAGGAACCTACGAGCAGTACTTC. It is translated as CASSEGNGGTGTYEQYF. V gene TRBV9 combines with J gene TRBJ2-7; 8 positions match TRBD1. Trimming at V came to 3 bases and at J to 2 bases, leaving 13 bases not matched to a gene. CDR1 is SGDLS and CDR2 is YYNGEE in the germline V gene. There are 17 residues in the CDR3.

The CDR3 loop reads CASTSLARNTEAFF. The DNA for the CDR3 is TGTGCCAGCACCTCCTTGGCCCGGAACACTGAAGCTTTCTTT. The V and J genes are TRBV11-1 and TRBJ1-1; D not resolved. Germline V CDR1 and CDR2: SGHAT, FQDESV (reference sequence). With 7 bases removed from V and 1 base from J, the gap between germline ends came to 13 bases. The CDR3 is 14 residues long. The full variable domain, in which reference TRBV11-1 and TRBJ1-1 provide the parts outside the CDR3, is EAEVAQSPRYKITEKSQAVAFWCDPISGHATLYWYRQILGQGPELLVQFQDESVVDDSQLPKDRFSAERLKGVDSTLKIQPAELGDSAMYLCASTSLARNTEAFFGQGTRLTVV.

This chain uses TRBV5-1 with TRBJ2-2; D is possibly TRBD1 (6 bases). Germline loops: CDR1 SGHRS, CDR2 YFSETQ. This CDR3 region has 14 residues. V lost 8 bases, J lost 0 bases, and 11 bases lay in between. CDR3 coding DNA: TGCGCCAGTAGACAGGTCTCGAACACCGGGGAGCTGTTTTTT. Residues: CASRQVSNTGELFF.

This rearrangement joins TRBV21-1 to TRBJ2-7; the table's D call, TRBD1, has no DNA check behind it. TRBV21-1 is a pseudogene locus. The CDR3 contains 14 residues. CDR3 DNA: TGTGCCAGCACGACAGGGGGCCGCTCCTACGAGCAGTACTTC. It yields the protein CASTTGGRSYEQYF.

The CDR3 sequence is CASSEGYRGGLQETQYF. The CDR3 bases are TGTGCCAGCAGTGAAGGATACAGGGGGGGACTCCAAGAGACCCAGTACTTC. This sequence joins TRBV2 and TRBJ2-5, with TRBD1 as a possible D gene (8 bases). With 1 base removed from V and 1 base from J, the gap between germline ends came to 16 bases. CDR3 length: 17 residues. Germline V gene lookup returns CDR1 SNHLY and CDR2 FYNNEI.

This chain joins TRBV6-1 and TRBJ1-2; D not resolved. The CDR3 runs to 12 residues. Germline V gene data show CDR1 as MNHNS and CDR2 as SASEGT. The germline V and J ends were trimmed by 3 bases and 6 bases, with 8 bases remaining between them. The CDR3 protein is CASSDPGDGYTF. CDR3 nucleotide sequence: TGTGCCAGCAGTGACCCCGGGGATGGCTACACCTTC.

This clone was detected only once. The DNA for the CDR3 is TGTGCCAGCAGCCCTTACAGGGAACAGCCCCAGCATTTT. It is translated as CASSPYREQPQHF. The rearrangement joins TRBV6-6 to TRBJ1-5; TRBD1 is a possible D gene (6 bases). Between the trimmed V and J ends, which lost 6 bases and 7 bases, there was a span of 13 bases. The CDR3 is 13 amino acids. Germline CDR1 is MNHNY and CDR2 is SVGAGI (reference sequence).

The J gene is TRBJ2-7, the V gene TRBV5-6, with 12 bases that match TRBD2. CDR1 and CDR2 (germline): SGHDT, YYEEEE. This CDR3 has 14 residues. The V segment lost 4 bases and the J segment 4 bases; nucleotides outside the gene matches: 3. Written as DNA, the CDR3 is TGTGCCAGCAGCACCGGACTAGCGGGATACGAGCAGTACTTC. Translation: CASSTGLAGYEQYF.

The chain uses TRBV9 and TRBJ2-3, with D unresolved. V was trimmed by 4 bases and J by 2 bases, leaving 5 bases between them. CDR3 length: 12 amino acids. Germline CDR1 and CDR2: SGDLS and YYNGEE. The CDR3 spells CASSLNTDTQYF. The CDR3 DNA reads TGTGCCAGCAGCCTTAACACAGATACGCAGTATTTT.

V gene TRBV4-1 combines with J gene TRBJ2-1; TRBD2 matches at 9 bases. The V and J ends lost 0 bases and 9 bases, in that order; junction bases with no gene match: 21. This CDR3 region has 20 residues. Germline V gives CDR1 MGHRA, CDR2 YSYEKL. The DNA of the CDR3 is TGCGCCAGCAGCCAAGATCTTTTTAAAAGGGTGGCGGGGGGGCATGGTGAGCAGTTCTTC. Translation gives CASSQDLFKRVAGGHGEQFF.